These 5 T cell receptor beta chains were all obtained from the same sample, sequenced in a study of shared clonotypes between healthy human individuals. Profiled with immunoSEQ multiplex PCR; TCRdb holds only in-frame clones, not every one. In the table there are around 430,000 clones, 79% of which are singletons. The sequencing sample was made of PBMCs. All receptors derive from a woman in her thirties or forties in good health. Some clones in this sample may be carry-over from other donors' samples.

This rearrangement joins TRBV11-2 to TRBJ2-7, with D hard to call. Trimming took 2 bases from V and 6 from J, leaving 14 bases between them. CDR1 is SGHAT and CDR2 is FQNNGV in the germline V gene. The CDR3 spans 14 residues. The CDR3 coding sequence is TGTGCCAGCAGCTTAAATAGGGTTTCATCCGAGCAGTACTTC. Its translation is CASSLNRVSSEQYF.

The genes are TRBV15 and TRBJ2-1, with D possibly matching TRBD1 (6 bases). V dropped 3 bases and J dropped 4 bases, with 7 bases sitting between them. CDR1 and CDR2 (germline): LNHNV, YYDKDF (reference sequence). The CDR3 is 13 amino acids. The CDR3 sequence is CATSRGAYNEQFF. In DNA form, the CDR3 reads TGTGCCACCAGCAGGGGGGCGTACAATGAGCAGTTCTTC. The variable domain in full, with the rest retrieved from reference TRBV15 and TRBJ2-1, is DAMVIQNPRYQVTQFGKPVTLSCSQTLNHNVMYWYQQKSSQAPKLLFHYYDKDFNNEADTPDNFQSRRPNTSFCFLDIRSPGLGDTAMYLCATSRGAYNEQFFGPGTRLTVL.

The genes are TRBV5-4 and TRBJ1-2; 7 bases align to TRBD1. Germline V CDR1 and CDR2: SGHNT, YYREEE (reference sequence). V trimming: 4 bases; J trimming: 0 bases; junction bases outside the gene matches: 6. The CDR3 contains 15 residues. The CDR3 DNA reads as TGTGCCAGCAGCGCCAGACAGGGAGCTAACTATGGCTACACCTTC. Its translation is CASSARQGANYGYTF. Full variable domain (rest looked up from reference TRBV5-4 and TRBJ1-2): ETGVTQSPTHLIKTRGQQVTLRCSSQSGHNTVSWYQQALGQGPQFIFQYYREEENGRGNFPPRFSGLQFPNYSSELNVNALELDDSALYLCASSARQGANYGYTFGSGTRLTVV.

V usage is TRBV6-1 and J usage is TRBJ1-6; 8 bases line up with TRBD1. Germline trimming cut 6 bases from V and 10 bases from J; bases unmatched to any gene: 5. Germline V gene data show CDR1 as MNHNS and CDR2 as SASEGT. This CDR3 has 13 residues. This CDR3 reads CASRDRAGSPLHF. DNA of the CDR3: TGTGCCAGCAGGGACAGGGCTGGATCACCCCTCCACTTT.

This clone has more than one count but fewer than ten. V usage is TRBV27 and J usage is TRBJ2-2; unclear D gene. Germline CDR1 MNHEY, CDR2 SMNVEV (reference sequence). This CDR3 is 15 amino acids long. Deletions cut 5 bases from V and 1 base from J, with 11 bases between. CDR3 residues: CASSPRVLNTGELFF. The DNA of the CDR3 is TGTGCCAGCAGTCCAAGGGTGTTGAACACCGGGGAGCTGTTTTTT.